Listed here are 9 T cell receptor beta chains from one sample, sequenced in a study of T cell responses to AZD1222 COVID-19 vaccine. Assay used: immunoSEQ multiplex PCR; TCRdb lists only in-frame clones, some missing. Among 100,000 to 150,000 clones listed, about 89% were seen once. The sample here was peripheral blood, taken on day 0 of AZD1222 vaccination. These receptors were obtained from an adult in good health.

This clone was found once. As DNA, the CDR3 is TGTGCCAGCAGTATCTCGGACCGAGGAGAGCAGTACTTC. Translating it yields CASSISDRGEQYF. The rearrangement joins TRBV6-5 to TRBJ2-7; D is unclear. Germline CDR1 reads MNHEY; CDR2 reads SVGAGI. CDR3 length equals 13 residues. Trimming took 5 bases from V and 7 from J, leaving 15 bases between them.

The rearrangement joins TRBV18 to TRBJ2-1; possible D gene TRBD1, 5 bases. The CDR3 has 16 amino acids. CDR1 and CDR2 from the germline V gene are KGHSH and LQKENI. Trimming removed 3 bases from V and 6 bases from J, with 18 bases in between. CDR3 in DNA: TGTGCCAGCTCACCCCGGTTGGCAGGGCCCCTCAATGAGCAGTTCTTC. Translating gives CASSPRLAGPLNEQFF. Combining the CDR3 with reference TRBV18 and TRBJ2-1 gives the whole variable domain NAGVMQNPRHLVRRRGQEARLRCSPMKGHSHVYWYRQLPEEGLKFMVYLQKENIIDESGMPKERFSAEFPKEGPSILRIQQVVRGDSAAYFCASSPRLAGPLNEQFFGPGTRLTVL.

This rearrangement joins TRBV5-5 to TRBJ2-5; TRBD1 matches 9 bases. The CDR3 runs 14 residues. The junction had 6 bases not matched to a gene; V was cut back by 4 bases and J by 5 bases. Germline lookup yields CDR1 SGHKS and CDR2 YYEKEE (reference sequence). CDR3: CASSTGQGGETQYF. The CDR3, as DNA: TGTGCCAGCAGCACGGGACAGGGCGGGGAGACCCAGTACTTC.

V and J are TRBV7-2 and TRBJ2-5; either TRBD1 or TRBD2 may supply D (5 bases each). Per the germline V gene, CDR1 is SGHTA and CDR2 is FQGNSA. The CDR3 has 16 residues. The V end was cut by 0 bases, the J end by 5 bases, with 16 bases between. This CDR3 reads CASSLASNGWGETQYF. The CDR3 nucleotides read TGTGCCAGCAGCTTAGCCTCGAACGGGTGGGGGGAGACCCAGTACTTC.

CDR3 in amino acids: CASSQTSGRTGLEQYF. In DNA, the CDR3 is TGTGCCAGCAGCCAGACTAGCGGGAGGACGGGCCTCGAGCAGTACTTC. The rearrangement links TRBV9 to TRBJ2-7; TRBD2 aligns across 13 bases. Germline V gives CDR1 SGDLS, CDR2 YYNGEE. Trimming at V came to 4 bases and at J to 6 bases, leaving 10 bases not matched to a gene. This CDR3 has 16 amino acids.

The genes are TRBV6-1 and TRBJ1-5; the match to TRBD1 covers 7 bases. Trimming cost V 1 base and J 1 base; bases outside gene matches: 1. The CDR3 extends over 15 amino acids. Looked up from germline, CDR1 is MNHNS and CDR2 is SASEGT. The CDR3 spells CASSEETGSNQPQHF. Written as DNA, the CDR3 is TGTGCCAGCAGTGAAGAGACAGGGAGCAATCAGCCCCAGCATTTT.

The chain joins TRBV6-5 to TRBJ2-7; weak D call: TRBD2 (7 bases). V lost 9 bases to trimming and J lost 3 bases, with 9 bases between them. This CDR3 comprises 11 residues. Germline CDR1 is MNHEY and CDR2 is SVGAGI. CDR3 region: CASRGGYEQYF. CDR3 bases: TGTGCCAGTAGGGGGGGCTACGAGCAGTACTTC.

The CDR3 sequence is CASSKIPLQGRPPYGYTF. CDR3 in DNA: TGTGCCAGCAGCAAAATCCCCCTTCAAGGCCGACCTCCCTATGGCTACACCTTC. This sequence joins TRBV21-1 and TRBJ1-2. TRBV21-1 is a pseudogene segment. The CDR3 consists of 18 residues.

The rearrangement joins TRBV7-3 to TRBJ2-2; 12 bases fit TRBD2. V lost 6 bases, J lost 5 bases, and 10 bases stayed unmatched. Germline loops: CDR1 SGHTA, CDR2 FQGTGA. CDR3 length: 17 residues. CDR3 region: CASSYGATSGSTGELFF. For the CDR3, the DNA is TGTGCCAGCAGTTATGGCGCGACTAGCGGGAGTACCGGGGAGCTGTTTTTT.